This paragraph covers one T cell receptor beta chain sequence. The data are from a study of blood T cell repertoires in COVID-19. At the level of the study: Some COVID-19 samples were acute and others convalescent; all came from the United States, Italy and Spain. PBMCs, B-cell-depleted T cells, or T cells were the source of the cDNA or gDNA that made up the material.

Germline V gene data show CDR1 as SGHNT and CDR2 as YYREEE (reference sequence). Trimming stripped 4 bases from V and 3 bases from J, with 16 bases between. The CDR3 length is 15 residues. Methods used by the authors: Nucleated cell number was recorded as an estimate derived from reference gene primer amplification. Clones were sequenced by immunoSEQ multiplex PCR, and TCRdb holds only the in-frame ones, with some missing. V and J calls and clone size are those listed in that table; D and trimming were worked out from the DNA. The data contain just under 300,000 clones, approximately 86% of them seen just once; the ten biggest clones take up over 1%.

The sample was peripheral blood. This sequence originates from a man between 65 and 79 years old with acute or convalescent COVID-19. The rearrangement uses TRBV5-4 and TRBJ1-2; D may be TRBD1 (5 bases). CDR3 loop: CASSPTVGLDYGYTF. The CDR3 nucleotides read TGTGCCAGCAGCCCTACAGTGGGGCTCGACTATGGCTACACCTTC.